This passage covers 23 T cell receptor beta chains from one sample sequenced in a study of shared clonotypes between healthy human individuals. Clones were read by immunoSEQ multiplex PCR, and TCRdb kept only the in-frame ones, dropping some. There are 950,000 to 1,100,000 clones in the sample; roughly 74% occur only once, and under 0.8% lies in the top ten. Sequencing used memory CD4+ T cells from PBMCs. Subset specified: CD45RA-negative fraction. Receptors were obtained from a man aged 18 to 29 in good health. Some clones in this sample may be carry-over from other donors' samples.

For the CDR3, the DNA is TGTGCCAGCAGCTTACGACAGGGCAAAGCCAAAAACATTCAGTACTTC. The encoded protein is CASSLRQGKAKNIQYF. The chain joins TRBV5-4 to TRBJ2-4; TRBD1 matches at 7 bases. The CDR3 has 16 residues. Germline V gives CDR1 SGHNT, CDR2 YYREEE (reference sequence). J gave up 0 bases and V 2 bases, and 5 bases lay outside the gene matches.

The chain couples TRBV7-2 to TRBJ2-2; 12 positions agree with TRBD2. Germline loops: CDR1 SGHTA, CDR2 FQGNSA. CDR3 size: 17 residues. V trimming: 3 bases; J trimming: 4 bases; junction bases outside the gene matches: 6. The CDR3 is CASSFTRLAGVTGELFF. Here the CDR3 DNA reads TGTGCCAGCAGCTTTACCCGACTAGCGGGAGTCACCGGGGAGCTGTTTTTT. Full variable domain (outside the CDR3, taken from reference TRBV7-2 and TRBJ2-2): GAGVSQSPSNKVTEKGKDVELRCDPISGHTALYWYRQSLGQGLEFLIYFQGNSAPDKSGLPSDRFSAERTGGSVSTLTIQRTQQEDSAVYLCASSFTRLAGVTGELFFGEGSRLTVL.

The CDR3 protein is CASSLRLAGVGELFF. The CDR3 bases are TGTGCCAGCAGTTTAAGGCTAGCGGGAGTTGGGGAGCTGTTTTTT. The rearrangement links TRBV28 to TRBJ2-2; 10 positions agree with TRBD2. Per the germline V gene, CDR1 is MDHEN and CDR2 is SYDVKM. The V segment lost 2 bases and the J segment 8 bases; nucleotides outside the gene matches: 5. The CDR3 length is 15 residues.

The DNA for the CDR3 is TGTGCCAGCAGCCCCCGGACAGGCGAAAAACTGTTTTTT. Its protein is CASSPRTGEKLFF. V usage is TRBV7-2 and J usage is TRBJ1-4; 7 bases fit TRBD1. Germline lookup yields CDR1 SGHTA and CDR2 FQGNSA. V trimming: 5 bases; J trimming: 8 bases; junction bases outside the gene matches: 5. The CDR3 has 13 amino acids. Looking up the rest from reference TRBV7-2 and TRBJ1-4 gives the full variable domain: GAGVSQSPSNKVTEKGKDVELRCDPISGHTALYWYRQSLGQGLEFLIYFQGNSAPDKSGLPSDRFSAERTGGSVSTLTIQRTQQEDSAVYLCASSPRTGEKLFFGSGTQLSVL.

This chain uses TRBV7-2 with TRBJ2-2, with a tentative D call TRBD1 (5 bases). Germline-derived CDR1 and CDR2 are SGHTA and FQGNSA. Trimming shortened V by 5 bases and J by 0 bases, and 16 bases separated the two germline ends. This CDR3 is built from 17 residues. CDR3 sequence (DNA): TGTGCCAGCAGCCCCCAGTGGGGCCCGACGAACACCGGGGAGCTGTTTTTT. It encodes CASSPQWGPTNTGELFF.

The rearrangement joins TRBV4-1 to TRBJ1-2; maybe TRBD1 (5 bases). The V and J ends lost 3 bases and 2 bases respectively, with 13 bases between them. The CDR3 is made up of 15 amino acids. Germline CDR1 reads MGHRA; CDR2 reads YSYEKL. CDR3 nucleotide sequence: TGCGCCAGCAGCCAGCCGGGACGGATCAACTATGGCTACACCTTC. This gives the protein CASSQPGRINYGYTF.

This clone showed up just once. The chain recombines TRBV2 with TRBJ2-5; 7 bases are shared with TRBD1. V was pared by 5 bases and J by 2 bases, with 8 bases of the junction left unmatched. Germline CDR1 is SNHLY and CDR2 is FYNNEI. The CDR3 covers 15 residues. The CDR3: CASSRPGTVQETQYF. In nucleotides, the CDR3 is TGTGCCAGCAGTCGACCCGGGACAGTACAAGAGACCCAGTACTTC.

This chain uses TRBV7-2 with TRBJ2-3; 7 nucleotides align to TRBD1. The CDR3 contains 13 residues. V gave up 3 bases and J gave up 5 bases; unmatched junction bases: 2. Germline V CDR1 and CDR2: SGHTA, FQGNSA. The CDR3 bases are TGTGCCAGCAGCTTTTCAGGGGGAGATACGCAGTATTTT. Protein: CASSFSGGDTQYF.

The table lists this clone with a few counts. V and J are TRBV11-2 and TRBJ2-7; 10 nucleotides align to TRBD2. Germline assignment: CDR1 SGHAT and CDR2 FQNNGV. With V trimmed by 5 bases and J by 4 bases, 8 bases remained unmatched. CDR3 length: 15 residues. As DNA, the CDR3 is TGTGCCAGCAGCCCATTAGCGGGAGGTTCGTACGAGCAGTACTTC. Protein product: CASSPLAGGSYEQYF.

CDR3 region: CAGAPGQGNYEQYF. In DNA form, the CDR3 reads TGTGCCGGAGCTCCGGGACAGGGCAACTACGAGCAGTACTTC. The chain couples TRBV10-3 to TRBJ2-7; TRBD1 matches at 9 bases. V shed 11 bases, J shed 3 bases, and the junction held 11 bases outside the gene matches. This CDR3 comprises 14 residues. Germline V gives CDR1 ENHRY, CDR2 SYGVKD.

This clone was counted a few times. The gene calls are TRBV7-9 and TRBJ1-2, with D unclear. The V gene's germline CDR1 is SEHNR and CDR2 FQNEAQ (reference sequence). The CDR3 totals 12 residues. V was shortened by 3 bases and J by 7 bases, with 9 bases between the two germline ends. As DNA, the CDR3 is TGTGCCAGCAGCTTTCTTTCGGGTGGCTACACCTTC. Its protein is CASSFLSGGYTF. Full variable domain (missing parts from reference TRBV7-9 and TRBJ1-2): DTGVSQNPRHKITKRGQNVTFRCDPISEHNRLYWYRQTLGQGPEFLTYFQNEAQLEKSRLLSDRFSAERPKGSFSTLEIQRTEQGDSAMYLCASSFLSGGYTFGSGTRLTVV.

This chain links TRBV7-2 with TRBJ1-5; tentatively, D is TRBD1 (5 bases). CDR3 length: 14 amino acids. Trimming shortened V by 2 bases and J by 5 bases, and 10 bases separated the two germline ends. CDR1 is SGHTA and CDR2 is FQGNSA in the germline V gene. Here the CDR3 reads CASSLNGAYQPQHF. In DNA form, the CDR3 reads TGTGCCAGCAGCTTAAACGGGGCGTATCAGCCCCAGCATTTT.

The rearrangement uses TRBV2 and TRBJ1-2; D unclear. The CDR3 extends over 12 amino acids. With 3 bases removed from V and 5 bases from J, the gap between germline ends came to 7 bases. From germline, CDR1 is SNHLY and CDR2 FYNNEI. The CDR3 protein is CASSEVEYGYTF. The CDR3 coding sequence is TGTGCCAGCAGTGAGGTAGAATATGGCTACACCTTC. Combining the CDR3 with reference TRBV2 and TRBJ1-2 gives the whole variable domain EPEVTQTPSHQVTQMGQEVILRCVPISNHLYFYWYRQILGQKVEFLVSFYNNEISEKSEIFDDQFSVERPDGSNFTLKIRSTKLEDSAMYFCASSEVEYGYTFGSGTRLTVV.

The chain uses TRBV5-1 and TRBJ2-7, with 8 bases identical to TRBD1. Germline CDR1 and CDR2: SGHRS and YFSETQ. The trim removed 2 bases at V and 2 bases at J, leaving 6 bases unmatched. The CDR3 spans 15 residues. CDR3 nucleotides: TGCGCCAGCAGCTTCCAAACGGACAGGGCCTACGAGCAGTACTTC. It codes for CASSFQTDRAYEQYF. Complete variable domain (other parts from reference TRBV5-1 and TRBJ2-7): KAGVTQTPRYLIKTRGQQVTLSCSPISGHRSVSWYQQTPGQGLQFLFEYFSETQRNKGNFPGRFSGRQFSNSRSEMNVSTLELGDSALYLCASSFQTDRAYEQYFGPGTRLTVT.

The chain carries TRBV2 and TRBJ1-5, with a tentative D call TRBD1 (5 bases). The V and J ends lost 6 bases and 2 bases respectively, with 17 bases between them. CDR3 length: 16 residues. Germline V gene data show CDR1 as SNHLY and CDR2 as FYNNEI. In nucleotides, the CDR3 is TGTGCCAGCAGGGGGGACCCGGCGGCACGCAATCAGCCCCAGCATTTT. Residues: CASRGDPAARNQPQHF.

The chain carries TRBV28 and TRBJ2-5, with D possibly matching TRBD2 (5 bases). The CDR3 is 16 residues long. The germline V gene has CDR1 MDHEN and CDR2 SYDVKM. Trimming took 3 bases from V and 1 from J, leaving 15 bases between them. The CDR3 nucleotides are TGTGCCAGCAGTTTTCTGGGAGCGGCCACCCAAGAGACCCAGTACTTC. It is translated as CASSFLGAATQETQYF.

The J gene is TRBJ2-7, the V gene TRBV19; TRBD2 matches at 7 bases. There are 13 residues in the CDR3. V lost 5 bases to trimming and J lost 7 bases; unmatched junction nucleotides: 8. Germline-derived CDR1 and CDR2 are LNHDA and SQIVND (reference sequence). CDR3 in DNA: TGTGCCAGTAGTCCGCAACTAGCGCGGGAGCAGTACTTC. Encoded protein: CASSPQLAREQYF.

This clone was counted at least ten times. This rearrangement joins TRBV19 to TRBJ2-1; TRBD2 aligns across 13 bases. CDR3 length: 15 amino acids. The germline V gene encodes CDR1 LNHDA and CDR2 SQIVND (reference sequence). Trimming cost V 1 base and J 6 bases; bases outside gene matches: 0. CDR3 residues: CASSIGTSGSNEQFF. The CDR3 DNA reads TGTGCCAGTAGTATAGGGACTAGCGGGAGCAATGAGCAGTTCTTC.

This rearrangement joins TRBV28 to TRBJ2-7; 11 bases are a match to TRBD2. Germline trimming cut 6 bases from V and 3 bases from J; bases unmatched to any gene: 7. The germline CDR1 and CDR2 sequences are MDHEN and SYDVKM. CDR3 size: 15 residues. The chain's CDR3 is CASSRTSGRIYEQYF. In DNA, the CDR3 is TGTGCCAGCAGCCGAACTAGCGGGAGAATCTACGAGCAGTACTTC.

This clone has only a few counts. This CDR3 reads CASNKGRPGGNEQFF. The CDR3 coding sequence is TGTGCCAGTAACAAAGGACGGCCGGGAGGAAATGAGCAGTTCTTC. The chain has TRBV19 and TRBJ2-1; 7 bases are shared with TRBD2. Germline lookup yields CDR1 LNHDA and CDR2 SQIVND (reference sequence). Germline trimming cut 7 bases from V and 7 bases from J; bases unmatched to any gene: 13. The CDR3 has 15 residues.

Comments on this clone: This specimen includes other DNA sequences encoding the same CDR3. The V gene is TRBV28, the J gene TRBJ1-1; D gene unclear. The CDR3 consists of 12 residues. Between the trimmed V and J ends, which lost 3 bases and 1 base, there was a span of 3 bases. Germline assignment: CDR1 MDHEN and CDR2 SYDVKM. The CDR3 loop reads CASSFRNTEAFF. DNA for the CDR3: TGTGCCAGCAGTTTTAGGAACACTGAAGCTTTCTTT.

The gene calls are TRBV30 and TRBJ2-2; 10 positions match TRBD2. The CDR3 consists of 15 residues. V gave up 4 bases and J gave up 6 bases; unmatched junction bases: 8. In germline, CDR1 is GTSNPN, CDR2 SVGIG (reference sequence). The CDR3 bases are TGTGCCTGGAAAGCGCTAGCGGGAGCGTCCGGGGAGCTGTTTTTT. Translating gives CAWKALAGASGELFF.

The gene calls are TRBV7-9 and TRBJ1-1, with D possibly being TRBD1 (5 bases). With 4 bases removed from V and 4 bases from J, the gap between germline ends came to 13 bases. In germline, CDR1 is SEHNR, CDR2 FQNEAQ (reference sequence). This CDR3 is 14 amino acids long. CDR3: CASSSYRSITEAFF. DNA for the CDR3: TGTGCCAGCAGCTCTTACAGGAGCATCACTGAAGCTTTCTTT.